This T cell receptor (beta chain) was found in a study of blood T cell repertoires in COVID-19. Background on the study: Some COVID-19 samples were acute and others convalescent; all came from the United States, Italy and Spain. The analysed material was cDNA or gDNA that came from T cells, B-cell-depleted T cells, or PBMCs.

Here immunoSEQ multiplex PCR was the method, and the copy in TCRdb shows in-frame clones only, minus some. The table shows about 17,000 clones, with 75% to 85% occurring only once. V lost 5 bases to trimming and J lost 8 bases; unmatched junction nucleotides: 13. Germline V lookup: CDR1 LNHDA, CDR2 SQIVND (reference sequence). The CDR3 covers 18 residues. The chain employs TRBV19 and TRBJ1-6, with 12 bases fitting TRBD1. The sample consisted of peripheral blood. This receptor was obtained from an elderly man with acute or convalescent COVID-19. CDR3 residues: CASSSQGQGAGVDSPLHF. CDR3 DNA: TGTGCCAGTAGTTCCCAGGGACAGGGGGCTGGTGTGGATTCACCCCTCCACTTT. Full variable domain (outside the CDR3, taken from reference TRBV19 and TRBJ1-6): DGGITQSPKYLFRKEGQNVTLSCEQNLNHDAMYWYRQDPGQGLRLIYYSQIVNDFQKGDIAEGYSVSREKKESFPLTVTSAQKNPTAFYLCASSSQGQGAGVDSPLHFGNGTRLTVT.